The clone carrying this T cell receptor beta chain was observed at least ten times. This entry is derived from a study of neurological immune-mediated disorders. Germline CDR1 DFQATT, CDR2 SNEGSKA (reference sequence). Trimming left V 0 bases short and J 8 bases short, with 11 bases between. CDR3 length equals 13 residues. MiXCR, applied by TCRdb to the 5' RACE reads, yields one record per CDR3 protein. The sample consists of about 70,000 distinct CDR3 sequences, about 3% of them appearing once. V usage is TRBV20-1 and J usage is TRBJ2-1; unclear D gene. Sequencing was carried out using PBMCs. The clonotype comes from a woman in her forties or fifties with multiple sclerosis. The CDR3 sequence: CSAREGPLYEQFF. CDR3 bases: TGCAGTGCTAGAGAGGGCCCCTTGTATGAGCAGTTCTTC.